This T cell receptor (beta chain) was identified in a study of CXCR3-negative and CXCR3-positive naive CD8 T cells. Note on this clonotype: The antigen is not known.

Findings and limits, study-wide: Memory CD8+ cells showed much lower diversity, while both naive subsets displayed comparably high diversity. Higher TRB CDR3 hydrophobicity marked CXCR3-positive naive cells relative to CXCR3-negative naive cells.

The CDR3 extends over 15 amino acids. The V gene's germline CDR1 is SQVTM and CDR2 ANQGSEA. The libraries of TRB cDNA were prepared using 5' RACE with UMI labels. TCRdb reprocessed the 5' RACE reads and stores each CDR3 protein as one record, lacking DNA. The sample has around 130,000 distinct CDR3 sequences. Naive CD8+ T cells showed CD45RO-CCR7+CD27+CD95-. The origin of this receptor is a human donor in good health. Some clones in this sample may be carry-over from other donors' samples. Material for sequencing was naive CXCR3+ CD8+ T cells from blood. Subset specified: CD45RO-CCR7+CD27+CD95- naive CD8+ T cells expressing CXCR3 (TNR3+). The V call is TRBV29-1, the J call TRBJ2-7; as DNA is missing, the TRBD2 call by TCRdb cannot be tested. The CDR3 loop is CSVRGLAAESYEQYF.